The entry below gives a single T cell receptor (beta chain) sequence along with its context. Its cognate antigen has yet to be identified. One base away there is no much larger clone; base qualities are not given. This specimen belongs to a study of blood T cell repertoires in COVID-19 (dated by TCRdb to 2018 to 2021). Study-level background: Samples covering the acute and convalescent phases of COVID-19 were provided by collaborators in the United States, Italy and Spain. The material from the prospective study consisted of cDNA or gDNA derived from T cells, B-cell-depleted T cells, or PBMCs. The dataset comprised deeply sampled blood TCRbeta repertoires from subjects exposed to, actively infected with, or recovered from COVID-19. A freely available public database, intended as a resource for researchers studying the immune response to SARS-CoV-2, is where the repertoires were released. The samples were drawn from two sources: the first 160 participants of the ongoing ImmuneRACE study, and 1,000 to 1,500 subjects contributed by 6 global collaborators. A de-identified subject ID, COVID-19 status, age in years and sex were almost always included in the sample metadata. Where available, HLA class I and class II types were obtained from metadata supplied by the sample provider rather than from assay-based typing.

TCRbeta CDR3 regions were amplified from genomic DNA by means of the immunoSEQ Assay, a bias-controlled multiplex PCR. Per the authors' processing: The number of nucleated cells in each sample was estimated from the amplification of reference gene primers within the assay. To quantify the absolute abundance of each unique TCRbeta CDR3 rearrangement, sequence reads were collapsed and filtered. For each sample, productive Simpson clonality was calculated as the square root of Simpson's diversity index over productive rearrangements. Entries here come from immuneACCESS through TCRdb and include only in-frame sequences with V and J called. Some clones fail to appear in such tables; in the studies checked, an unresolved V gene covers under half of the shortfall, and the cause of the remainder is unknown. That table gives V, J and clone size, and the DNA gave D and trimming. The sample table holds fewer than 200,000 clones, of which less than 90% were seen once. The ten largest clones add up to 4.4% of the sample.

The germline V gene specifies SQVTM as CDR1 and ANQGSEA as CDR2. Compared with germline, V lacks 3 bases and J lacks 3 bases; bases without a gene match: 7. The CDR3 runs 14 amino acids, cysteine and phenylalanine included. Only the CDR3 portion is preserved as DNA: 42 bases, with reading frame beginning at the first base. Results the study describes overall, beyond this receptor: The amount of clinical and demographic metadata varied by source and participant and was provided uncurated.

Participants in the prospective study were enrolled through a virtual design, were aged 18 to 89 years, and lived in approximately 24 United States geographic areas. To assign participants to cohorts, the prospective study relied on clinical history that participants themselves reported in a screening survey and a study questionnaire. Recovered participants in ImmuneRACE Cohort 3 were defined as having two consecutive negative NP/OP PCR tests, clearance from a healthcare professional, or resolution of symptoms. In the prospective study, whole blood, serum and a nasopharyngeal or oropharyngeal swab were collected from each participant by mobile phlebotomists. Over a roughly two-month period, participants in the prospective study had the option of providing additional blood draws and questionnaires. Prospective study blood samples were shipped either frozen or at room temperature before DNA extraction.

This TCR was recovered from a woman between 50 and 59 years old who had recovered from COVID-19. The material sequenced was PBMCs or T cells enriched from blood (not recorded which). The rearranged segments are TRBV29-1 and TRBJ1-1, with TRBD1 matching 7 junction bases. The CDR3 corresponds to CSVETGTLYTEAFF. The sequence in DNA is TGCAGCGTTGAGACAGGGACCTTGTACACTGAAGCTTTCTTT.